This T cell receptor beta chain was identified during a study of lymphopenia after photon versus proton radiotherapy. Points from the study as a whole: Under photons, naive T cells and diversity fell while effector/memory populations rose.

Sequenced by immunoSEQ multiplex PCR; TCRdb stores in-frame clones only, minus some. This table has some 44,000 clones, around four fifths appearing once. CDR1 is LGHNA and CDR2 is YNFKEQ in the germline V gene. With 0 bases removed from V and 8 bases from J, the gap between germline ends came to 20 bases. The CDR3 has 17 amino acids. Concerning this clone itself: Its antigen remains unidentified.

Sequencing used peripheral blood, obtained from a patient treated with proton-based radiotherapy. This TCR came from a woman aged 70-85 years with pancreatic cancer. The rearrangement uses TRBV4-2 and TRBJ2-1, with D perhaps matching TRBD1 or TRBD2 (5 bases each). The CDR3 is CASSQDEGPPKGDEQFF. The CDR3 DNA is TGTGCCAGCAGCCAAGATGAGGGACCCCCGAAGGGCGATGAGCAGTTCTTC.